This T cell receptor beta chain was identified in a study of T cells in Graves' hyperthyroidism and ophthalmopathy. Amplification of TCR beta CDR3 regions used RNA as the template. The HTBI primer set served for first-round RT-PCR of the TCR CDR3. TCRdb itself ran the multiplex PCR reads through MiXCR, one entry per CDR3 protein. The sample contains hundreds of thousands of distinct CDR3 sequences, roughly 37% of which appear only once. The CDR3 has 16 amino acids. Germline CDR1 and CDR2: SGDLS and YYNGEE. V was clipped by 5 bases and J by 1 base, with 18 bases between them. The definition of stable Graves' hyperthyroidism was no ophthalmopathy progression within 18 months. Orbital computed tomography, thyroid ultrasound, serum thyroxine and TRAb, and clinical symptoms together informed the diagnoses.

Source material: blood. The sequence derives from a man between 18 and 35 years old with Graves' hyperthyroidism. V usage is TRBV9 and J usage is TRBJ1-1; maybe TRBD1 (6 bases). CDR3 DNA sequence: TGTGCCAGCAGTTACGGGGGCGAACGCTCGAACACTGAAGCTTTCTTT. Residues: CASSYGGERSNTEAFF.